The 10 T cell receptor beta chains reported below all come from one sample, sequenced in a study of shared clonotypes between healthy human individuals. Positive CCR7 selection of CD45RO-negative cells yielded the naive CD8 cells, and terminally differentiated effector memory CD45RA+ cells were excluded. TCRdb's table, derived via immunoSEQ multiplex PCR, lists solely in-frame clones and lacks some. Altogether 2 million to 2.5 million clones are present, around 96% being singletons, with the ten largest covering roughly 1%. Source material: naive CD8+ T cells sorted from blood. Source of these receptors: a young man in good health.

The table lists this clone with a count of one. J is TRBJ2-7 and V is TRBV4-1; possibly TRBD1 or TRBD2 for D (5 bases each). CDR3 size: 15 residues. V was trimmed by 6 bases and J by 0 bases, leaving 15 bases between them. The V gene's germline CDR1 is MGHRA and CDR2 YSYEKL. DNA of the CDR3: TGCGCCAGCAGTCAGACAGCTGGGGGCTCCTACGAGCAGTACTTC. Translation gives CASSQTAGGSYEQYF.

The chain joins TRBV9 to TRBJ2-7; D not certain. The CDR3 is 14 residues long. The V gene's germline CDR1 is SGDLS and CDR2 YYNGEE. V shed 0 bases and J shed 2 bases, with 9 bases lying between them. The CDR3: CASSVGESAYEQYF. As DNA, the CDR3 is TGTGCCAGCAGCGTAGGGGAAAGCGCCTACGAGCAGTACTTC.

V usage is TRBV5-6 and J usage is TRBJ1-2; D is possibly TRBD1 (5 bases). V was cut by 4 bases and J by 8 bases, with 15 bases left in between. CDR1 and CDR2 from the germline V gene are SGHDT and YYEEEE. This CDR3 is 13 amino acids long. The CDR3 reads CASSEDSFYGYTF. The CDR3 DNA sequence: TGTGCCAGCAGCGAAGACAGCTTCTACGGCTACACCTTC.

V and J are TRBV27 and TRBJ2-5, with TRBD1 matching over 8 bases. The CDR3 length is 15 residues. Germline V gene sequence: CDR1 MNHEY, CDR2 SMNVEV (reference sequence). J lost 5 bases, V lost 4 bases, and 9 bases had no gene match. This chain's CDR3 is CASSSVDRARETQYF. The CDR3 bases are TGTGCCAGCAGTTCGGTGGACAGGGCGAGGGAGACCCAGTACTTC.

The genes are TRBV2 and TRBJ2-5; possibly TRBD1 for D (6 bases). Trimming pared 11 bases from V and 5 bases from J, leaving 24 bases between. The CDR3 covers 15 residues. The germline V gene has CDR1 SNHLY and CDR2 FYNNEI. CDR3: CAGKVAGDVWETQYF. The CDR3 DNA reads TGTGCCGGCAAAGTGGCAGGGGATGTTTGGGAGACCCAGTACTTC.

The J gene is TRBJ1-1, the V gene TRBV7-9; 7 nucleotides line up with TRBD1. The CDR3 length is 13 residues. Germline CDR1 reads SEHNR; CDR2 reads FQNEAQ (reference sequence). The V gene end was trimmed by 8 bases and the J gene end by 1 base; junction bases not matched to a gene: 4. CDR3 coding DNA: TGTGCCAGCTTAGGGGGCTGGAACACTGAAGCTTTCTTT. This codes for CASLGGWNTEAFF.

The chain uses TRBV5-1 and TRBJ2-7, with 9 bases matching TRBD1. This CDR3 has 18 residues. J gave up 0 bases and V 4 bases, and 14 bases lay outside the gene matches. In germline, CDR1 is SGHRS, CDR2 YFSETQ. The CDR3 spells CASSKGTGSPIFSYEQYF. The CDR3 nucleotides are TGCGCCAGCAGCAAAGGGACAGGGTCCCCAATCTTCTCCTACGAGCAGTACTTC.

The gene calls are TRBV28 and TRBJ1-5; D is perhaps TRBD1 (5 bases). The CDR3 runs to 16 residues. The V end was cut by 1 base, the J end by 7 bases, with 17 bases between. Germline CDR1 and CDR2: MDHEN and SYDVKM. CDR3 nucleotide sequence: TGTGCCAGCAGTTTATTACGGCAGGGTATAGGACAGCCCCAGCATTTT. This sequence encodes CASSLLRQGIGQPQHF.

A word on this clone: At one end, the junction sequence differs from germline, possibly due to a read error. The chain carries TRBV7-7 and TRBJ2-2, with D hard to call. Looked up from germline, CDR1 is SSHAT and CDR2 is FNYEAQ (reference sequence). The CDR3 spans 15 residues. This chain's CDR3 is CASSLTWGNTGELFF. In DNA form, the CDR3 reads TGTGCTAGCAGCTTAACCTGGGGGAACACCGGGGAGCTGTTTTTT.

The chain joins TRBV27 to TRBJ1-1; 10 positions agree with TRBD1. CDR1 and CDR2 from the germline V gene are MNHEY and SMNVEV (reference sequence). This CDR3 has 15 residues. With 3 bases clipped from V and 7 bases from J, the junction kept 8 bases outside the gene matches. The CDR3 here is CASSFSGQGLYEAFF. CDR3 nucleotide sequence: TGTGCCAGCAGTTTCTCGGGACAGGGGCTTTATGAAGCTTTCTTT.